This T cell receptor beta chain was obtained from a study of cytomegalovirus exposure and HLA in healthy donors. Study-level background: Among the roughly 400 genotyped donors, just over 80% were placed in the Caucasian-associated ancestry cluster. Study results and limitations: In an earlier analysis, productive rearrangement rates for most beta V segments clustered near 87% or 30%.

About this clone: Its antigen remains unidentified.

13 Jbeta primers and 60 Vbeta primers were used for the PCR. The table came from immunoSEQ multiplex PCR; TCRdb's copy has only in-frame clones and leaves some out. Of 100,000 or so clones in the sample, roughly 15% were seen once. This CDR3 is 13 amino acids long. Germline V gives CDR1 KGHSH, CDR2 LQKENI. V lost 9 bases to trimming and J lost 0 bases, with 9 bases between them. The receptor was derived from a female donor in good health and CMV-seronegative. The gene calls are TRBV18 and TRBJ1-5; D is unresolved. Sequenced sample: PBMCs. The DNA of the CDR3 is TGTGCCAGTCGACTAGATAGCAATCAGCCCCAGCATTTT. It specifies CASRLDSNQPQHF.